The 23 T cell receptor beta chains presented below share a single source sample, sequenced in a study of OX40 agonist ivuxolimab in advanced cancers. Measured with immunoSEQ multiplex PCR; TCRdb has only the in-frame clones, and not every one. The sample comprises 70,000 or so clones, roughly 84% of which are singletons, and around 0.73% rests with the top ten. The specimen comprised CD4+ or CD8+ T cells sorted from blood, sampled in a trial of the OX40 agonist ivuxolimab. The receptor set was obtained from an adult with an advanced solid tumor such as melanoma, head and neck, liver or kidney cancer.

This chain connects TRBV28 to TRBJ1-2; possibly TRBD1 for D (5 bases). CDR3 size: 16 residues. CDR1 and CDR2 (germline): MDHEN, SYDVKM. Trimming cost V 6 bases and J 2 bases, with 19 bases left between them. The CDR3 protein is CASSPSFTGRNYGYTF. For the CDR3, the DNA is TGTGCCAGCAGCCCATCTTTTACAGGAAGAAACTATGGCTACACCTTC.

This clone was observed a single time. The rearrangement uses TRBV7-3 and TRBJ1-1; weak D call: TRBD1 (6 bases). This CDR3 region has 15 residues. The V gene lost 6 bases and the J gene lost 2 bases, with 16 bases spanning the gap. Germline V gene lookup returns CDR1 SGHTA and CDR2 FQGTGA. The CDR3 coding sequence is TGTGCCAGCAGAAGAGGGGGGACAACCAACACTGAAGCTTTCTTT. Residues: CASRRGGTTNTEAFF.

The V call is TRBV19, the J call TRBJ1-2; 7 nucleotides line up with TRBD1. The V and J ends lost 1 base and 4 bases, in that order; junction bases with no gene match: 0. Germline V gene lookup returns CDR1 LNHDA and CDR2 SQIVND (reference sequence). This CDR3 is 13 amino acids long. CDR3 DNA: TGTGCCAGTAGTATAGGACAGGGCTATGGCTACACCTTC. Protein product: CASSIGQGYGYTF.

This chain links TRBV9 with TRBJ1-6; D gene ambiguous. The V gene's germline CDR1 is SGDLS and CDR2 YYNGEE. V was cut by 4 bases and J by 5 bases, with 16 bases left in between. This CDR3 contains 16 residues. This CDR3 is CASSPRGSSNNSPLHF. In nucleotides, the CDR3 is TGTGCCAGCAGCCCCCGAGGGAGCTCTAATAATTCACCCCTCCACTTT.

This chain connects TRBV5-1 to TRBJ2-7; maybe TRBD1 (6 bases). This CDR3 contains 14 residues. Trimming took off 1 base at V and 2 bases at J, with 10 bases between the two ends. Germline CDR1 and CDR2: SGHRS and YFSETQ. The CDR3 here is CASSLKTGPYEQYF. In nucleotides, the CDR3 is TGCGCCAGCAGCTTGAAGACAGGTCCCTACGAGCAGTACTTC. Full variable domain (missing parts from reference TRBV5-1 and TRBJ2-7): KAGVTQTPRYLIKTRGQQVTLSCSPISGHRSVSWYQQTPGQGLQFLFEYFSETQRNKGNFPGRFSGRQFSNSRSEMNVSTLELGDSALYLCASSLKTGPYEQYFGPGTRLTVT.

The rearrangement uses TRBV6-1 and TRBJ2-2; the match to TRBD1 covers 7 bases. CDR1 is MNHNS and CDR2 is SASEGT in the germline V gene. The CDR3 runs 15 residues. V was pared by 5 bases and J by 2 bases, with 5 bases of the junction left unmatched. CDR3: CASSWGQRNTGELFF. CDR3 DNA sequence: TGTGCCAGCAGTTGGGGACAGAGAAACACCGGGGAGCTGTTTTTT.

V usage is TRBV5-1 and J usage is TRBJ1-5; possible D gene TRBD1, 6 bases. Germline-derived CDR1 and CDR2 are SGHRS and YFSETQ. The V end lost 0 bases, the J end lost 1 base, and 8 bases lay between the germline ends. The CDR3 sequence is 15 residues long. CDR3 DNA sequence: TGCGCCAGCAGCTTGGGGACAGAGAGCAATCAGCCCCAGCATTTT. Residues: CASSLGTESNQPQHF.

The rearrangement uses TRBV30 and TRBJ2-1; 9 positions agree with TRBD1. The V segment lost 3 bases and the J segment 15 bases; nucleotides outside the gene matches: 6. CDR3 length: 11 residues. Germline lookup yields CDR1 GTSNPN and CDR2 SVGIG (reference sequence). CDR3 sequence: CAWSAGTGRFF. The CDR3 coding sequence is TGTGCCTGGAGCGCCGGGACAGGGAGGTTCTTC.

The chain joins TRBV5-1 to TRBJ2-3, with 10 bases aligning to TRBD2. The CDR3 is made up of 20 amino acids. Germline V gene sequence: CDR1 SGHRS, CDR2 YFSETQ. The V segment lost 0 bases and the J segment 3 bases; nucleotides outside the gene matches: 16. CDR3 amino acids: CASSLGGARSSGRMTDTQYF. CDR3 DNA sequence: TGCGCCAGCAGCTTGGGAGGCGCCCGGTCTAGCGGGAGAATGACAGATACGCAGTATTTT.

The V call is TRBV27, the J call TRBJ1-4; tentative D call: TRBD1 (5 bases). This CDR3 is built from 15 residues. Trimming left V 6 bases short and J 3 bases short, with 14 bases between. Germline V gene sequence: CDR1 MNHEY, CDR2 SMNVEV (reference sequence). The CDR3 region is CASRPLQGANEKLFF. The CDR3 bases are TGTGCCAGCAGACCCCTCCAGGGCGCTAATGAAAAACTGTTTTTT.

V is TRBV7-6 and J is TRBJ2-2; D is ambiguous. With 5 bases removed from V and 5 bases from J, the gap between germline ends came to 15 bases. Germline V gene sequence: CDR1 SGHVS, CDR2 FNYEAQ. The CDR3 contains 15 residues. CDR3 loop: CASSTWGGSTGELFF. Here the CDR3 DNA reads TGTGCCAGCAGCACCTGGGGTGGTTCAACCGGGGAGCTGTTTTTT.

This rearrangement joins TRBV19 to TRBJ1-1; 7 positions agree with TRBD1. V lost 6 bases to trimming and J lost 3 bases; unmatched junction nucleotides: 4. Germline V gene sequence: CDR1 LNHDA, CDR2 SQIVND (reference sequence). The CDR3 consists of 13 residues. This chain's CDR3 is CASRSGGDTEAFF. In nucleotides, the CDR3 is TGTGCCAGTAGATCAGGGGGAGACACTGAAGCTTTCTTT.

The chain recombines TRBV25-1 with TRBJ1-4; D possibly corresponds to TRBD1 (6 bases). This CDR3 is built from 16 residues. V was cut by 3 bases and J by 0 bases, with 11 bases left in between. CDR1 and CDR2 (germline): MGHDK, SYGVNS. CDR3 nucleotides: TGTGCCAGCAGTGATCGGGACATCCCAACTAATGAAAAACTGTTTTTT. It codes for CASSDRDIPTNEKLFF. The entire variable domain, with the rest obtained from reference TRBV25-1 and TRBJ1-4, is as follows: EADIYQTPRYLVIGTGKKITLECSQTMGHDKMYWYQQDPGMELHLIHYSYGVNSTEKGDLSSESTVSRIRTEHFPLTLESARPSHTSQYLCASSDRDIPTNEKLFFGSGTQLSVL.

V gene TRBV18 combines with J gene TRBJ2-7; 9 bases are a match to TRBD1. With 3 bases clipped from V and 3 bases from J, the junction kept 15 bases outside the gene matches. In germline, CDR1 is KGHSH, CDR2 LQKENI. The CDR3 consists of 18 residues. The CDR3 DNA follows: TGTGCCAGCTCACCTTTCCTTGGGGGACAGGGAACCTTCTACGAGCAGTACTTC. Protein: CASSPFLGGQGTFYEQYF.

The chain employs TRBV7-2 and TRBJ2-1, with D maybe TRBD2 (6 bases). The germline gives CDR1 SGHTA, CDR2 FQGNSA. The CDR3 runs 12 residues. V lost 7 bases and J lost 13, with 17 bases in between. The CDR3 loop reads CASNSGGLYQFF. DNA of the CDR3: TGTGCCAGCAACTCTGGGGGACTCTATCAGTTCTTC.

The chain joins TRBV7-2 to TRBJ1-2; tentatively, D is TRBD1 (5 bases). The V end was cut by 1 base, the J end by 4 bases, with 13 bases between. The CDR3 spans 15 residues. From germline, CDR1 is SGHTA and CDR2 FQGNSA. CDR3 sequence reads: CASSLGGTFSYGYTF. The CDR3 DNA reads TGTGCCAGCAGCTTAGGGGGGACCTTCTCCTATGGCTACACCTTC. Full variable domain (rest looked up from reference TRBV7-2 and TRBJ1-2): GAGVSQSPSNKVTEKGKDVELRCDPISGHTALYWYRQSLGQGLEFLIYFQGNSAPDKSGLPSDRFSAERTGGSVSTLTIQRTQQEDSAVYLCASSLGGTFSYGYTFGSGTRLTVV.

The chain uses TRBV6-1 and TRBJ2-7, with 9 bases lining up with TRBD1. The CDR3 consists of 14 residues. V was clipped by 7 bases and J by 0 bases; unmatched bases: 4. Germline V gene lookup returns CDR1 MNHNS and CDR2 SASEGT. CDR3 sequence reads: CASKAGQGSYEQYF. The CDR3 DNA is TGTGCCAGCAAGGCGGGACAGGGCTCCTACGAGCAGTACTTC.

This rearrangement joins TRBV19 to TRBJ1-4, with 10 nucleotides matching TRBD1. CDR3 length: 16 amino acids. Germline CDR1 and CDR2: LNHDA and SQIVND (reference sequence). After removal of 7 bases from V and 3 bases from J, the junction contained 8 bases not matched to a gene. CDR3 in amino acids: CASTSGQGGSNEKLFF. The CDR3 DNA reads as TGTGCCAGTACCTCCGGACAGGGGGGATCTAATGAAAAACTGTTTTTT.

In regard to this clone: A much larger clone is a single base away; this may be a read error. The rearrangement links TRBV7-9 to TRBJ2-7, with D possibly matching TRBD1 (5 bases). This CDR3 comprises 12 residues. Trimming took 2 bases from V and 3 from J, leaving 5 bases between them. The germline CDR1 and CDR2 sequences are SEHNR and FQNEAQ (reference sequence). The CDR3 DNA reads TGTGCCAGCAGCTTACAGGGCTACGAGCAGTACTTC. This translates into CASSLQGYEQYF.

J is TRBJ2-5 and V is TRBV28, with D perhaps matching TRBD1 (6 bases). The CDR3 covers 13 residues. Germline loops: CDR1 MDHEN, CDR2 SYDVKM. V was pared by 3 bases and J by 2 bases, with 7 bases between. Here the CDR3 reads CASSLGAQETQYF. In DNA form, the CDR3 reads TGTGCCAGCAGTTTGGGGGCTCAAGAGACCCAGTACTTC.

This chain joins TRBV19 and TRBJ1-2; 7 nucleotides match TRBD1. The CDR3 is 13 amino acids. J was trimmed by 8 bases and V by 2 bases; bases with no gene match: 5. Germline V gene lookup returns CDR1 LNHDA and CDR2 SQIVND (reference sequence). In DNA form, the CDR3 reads TGTGCCAGTAGTATATCTCGAGGGGGCGGCTACACCTTC. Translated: CASSISRGGGYTF.

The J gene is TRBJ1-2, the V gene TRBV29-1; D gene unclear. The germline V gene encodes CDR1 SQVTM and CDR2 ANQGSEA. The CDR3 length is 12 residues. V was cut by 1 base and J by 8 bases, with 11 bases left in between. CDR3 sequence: CSVEVPLRGYTF. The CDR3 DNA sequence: TGCAGCGTTGAAGTTCCCCTGCGAGGCTACACCTTC.

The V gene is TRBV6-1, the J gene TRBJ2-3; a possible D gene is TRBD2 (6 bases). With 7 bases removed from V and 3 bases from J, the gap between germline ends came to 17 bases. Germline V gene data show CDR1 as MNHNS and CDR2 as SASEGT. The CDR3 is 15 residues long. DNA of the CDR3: TGTGCCAGCACCCGAAGTGCAGGGAGGACAGATACGCAGTATTTT. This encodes CASTRSAGRTDTQYF.